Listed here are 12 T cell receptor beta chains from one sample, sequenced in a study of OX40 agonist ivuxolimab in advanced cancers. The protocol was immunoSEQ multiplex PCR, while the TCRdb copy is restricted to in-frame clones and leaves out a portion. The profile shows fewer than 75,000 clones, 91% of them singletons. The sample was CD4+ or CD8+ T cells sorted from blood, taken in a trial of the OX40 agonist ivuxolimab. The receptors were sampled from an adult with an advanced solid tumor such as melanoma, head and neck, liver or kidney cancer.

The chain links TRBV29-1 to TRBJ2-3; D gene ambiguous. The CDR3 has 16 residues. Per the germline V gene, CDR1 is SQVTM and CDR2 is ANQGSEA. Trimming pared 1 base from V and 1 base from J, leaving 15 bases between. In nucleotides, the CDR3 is TGCAGCGTTGAAGTTGGTCCCCTAGTGGGCACAGATACGCAGTATTTT. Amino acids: CSVEVGPLVGTDTQYF.

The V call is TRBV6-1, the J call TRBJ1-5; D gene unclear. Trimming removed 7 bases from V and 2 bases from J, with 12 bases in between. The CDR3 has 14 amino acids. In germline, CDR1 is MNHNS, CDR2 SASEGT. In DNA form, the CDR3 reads TGTGCCAGCAAAGGAGGGTTTGGCAATCAGCCCCAGCATTTT. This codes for CASKGGFGNQPQHF.

The CDR3 nucleotides are TGCGCCAGCAGTGATAGCGGGGGGAGGGATGAGCAGTTCTTC. Residues: CASSDSGGRDEQFF. The chain has TRBV10-2 and TRBJ2-1; 10 nucleotides agree with TRBD2. There are 14 residues in the CDR3. V lost 3 bases and J lost 8; bases outside the gene matches: 4. Per the germline V gene, CDR1 is WSHSY and CDR2 is SAAADI.

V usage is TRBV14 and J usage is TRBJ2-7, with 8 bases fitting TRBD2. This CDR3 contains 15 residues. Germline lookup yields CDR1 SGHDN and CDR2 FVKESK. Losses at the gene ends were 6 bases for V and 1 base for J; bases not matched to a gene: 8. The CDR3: CASSYKAGASYEQYF. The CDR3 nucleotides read TGTGCCAGCAGTTACAAAGCGGGAGCGTCCTACGAGCAGTACTTC.

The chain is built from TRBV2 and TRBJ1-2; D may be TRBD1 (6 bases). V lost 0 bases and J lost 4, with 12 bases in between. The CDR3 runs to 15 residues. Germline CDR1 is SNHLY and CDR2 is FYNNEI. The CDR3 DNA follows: TGTGCCAGCAGTGAAGCAGGCGGACAGCGCTATGGCTACACCTTC. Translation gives CASSEAGGQRYGYTF.

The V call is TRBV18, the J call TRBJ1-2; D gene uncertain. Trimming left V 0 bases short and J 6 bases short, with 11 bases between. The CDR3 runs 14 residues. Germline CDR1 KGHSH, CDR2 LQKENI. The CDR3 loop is CASSPPAKPDGYTF. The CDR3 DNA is TGTGCCAGCTCACCACCGGCGAAGCCGGATGGCTACACCTTC.

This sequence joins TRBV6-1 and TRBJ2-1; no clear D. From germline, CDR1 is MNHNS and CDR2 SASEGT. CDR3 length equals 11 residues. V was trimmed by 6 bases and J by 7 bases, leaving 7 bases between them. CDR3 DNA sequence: TGTGCCAGCAGACTCACTAATGAGCAGTTCTTC. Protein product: CASRLTNEQFF.

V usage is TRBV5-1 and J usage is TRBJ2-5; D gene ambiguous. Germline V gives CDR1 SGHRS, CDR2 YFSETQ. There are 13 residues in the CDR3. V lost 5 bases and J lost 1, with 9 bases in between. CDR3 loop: CASRPDPQETQYF. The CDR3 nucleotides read TGCGCCAGCAGGCCAGATCCCCAAGAGACCCAGTACTTC.

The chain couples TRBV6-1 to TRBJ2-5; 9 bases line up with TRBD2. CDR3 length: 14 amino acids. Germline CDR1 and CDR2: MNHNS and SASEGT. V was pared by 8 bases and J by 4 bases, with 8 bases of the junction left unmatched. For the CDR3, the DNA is TGTGCCAGCGGAACGGGACTAGCAGTAGAGACCCAGTACTTC. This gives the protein CASGTGLAVETQYF.

The CDR3 bases are TGTGCCAGCAGCTTAAACACCTGGTCCCTTTCATACGAGCAGTACTTC. Translation gives CASSLNTWSLSYEQYF. This rearrangement joins TRBV11-2 to TRBJ2-7; D unresolved. Per germline, CDR1 SGHAT and CDR2 FQNNGV. The V gene lost 2 bases and the J gene lost 4 bases, with 18 bases spanning the gap. The CDR3 is 16 residues long. The complete variable domain, with remaining parts taken from reference TRBV11-2 and TRBJ2-7, reads EAGVAQSPRYKIIEKRQSVAFWCNPISGHATLYWYQQILGQGPKLLIQFQNNGVVDDSQLPKDRFSAERLKGVDSTLKIQPAKLEDSAVYLCASSLNTWSLSYEQYFGPGTRLTVT.

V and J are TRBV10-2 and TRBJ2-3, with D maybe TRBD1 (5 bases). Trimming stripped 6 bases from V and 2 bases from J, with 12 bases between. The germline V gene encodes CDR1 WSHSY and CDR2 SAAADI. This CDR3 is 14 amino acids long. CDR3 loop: CASRARQNTDTQYF. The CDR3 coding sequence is TGCGCCAGCAGAGCACGACAGAACACAGATACGCAGTATTTT.

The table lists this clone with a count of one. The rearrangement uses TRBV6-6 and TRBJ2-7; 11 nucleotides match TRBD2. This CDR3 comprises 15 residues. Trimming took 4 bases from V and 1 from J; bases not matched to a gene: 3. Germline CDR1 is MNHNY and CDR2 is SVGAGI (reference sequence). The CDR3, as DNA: TGTGCCAGCAGTTCTACTAGCGGGGGATCCTACGAGCAGTACTTC. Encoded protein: CASSSTSGGSYEQYF.